This TCR beta chain emerged from a study of OX40 agonist ivuxolimab in advanced cancers. At the level of the whole study: Ivuxolimab was an agonistic, fully human IgG2 monoclonal antibody directed against OX40 (CD134), a costimulatory receptor. The dose-escalation cohort was 82.7% male with a mean age of about 65 years, ranging from roughly 23 to 85. Peripheral TCRbeta sequencing was intended to test whether TCR sequence diversity was altered and clonal T-cell expansion was caused by ivuxolimab. Partial responses occurred in three dose-escalation patients, of whom one had hepatocellular carcinoma and two had cutaneous melanoma. The monotherapy dose-escalation portion (N ≈ 52 patients) of the phase I ivuxolimab trial is reported in the paper. Intravenous ivuxolimab was administered to patients every 2 weeks at six dose levels: 0.01, 0.1, 0.3, 1.5, 3 and 10 mg/kg. Prior anti-PD-1, anti-PD-L1 or anti-CTLA-4 therapy was permitted, and checkpoint inhibitors had been received by 40% to 50% of dose-escalation patients. Of the 52 patients in dose escalation, about 20 had hepatocellular carcinoma, some 15 had melanoma, 9 had renal cell carcinoma and 9 had head and neck cancer.

As to this clone: The antigen it binds to is not known. The input lacks base qualities; no much larger clone sits a single base away.

Patients with autoimmune disease history or receiving systemic immunosuppression were excluded from the trial. Peripheral blood for TCR sequencing was collected from all dose cohorts at baseline, on cycle 4 day 1, and on cycle 7 day 1. Samples were obtained from an open-label, multicenter, first-in-human phase I dose-escalation trial of ivuxolimab. The trial enrolled adults with locally advanced or metastatic head and neck squamous cell, hepatocellular, melanoma or renal cell carcinoma. Before TCR sequencing, CD4+ T cells and CD8+ T cells from peripheral blood were sorted into separate populations. The study at large found these results: Low levels of normalized T-cell clonal expansion were also shown by some nonresponding patients. After ivuxolimab, more expanded clones were found on average in CD8+ T cells than in CD4+ T cells. At doses from 0.1 to 3.0 mg/kg, clonal expansion was seen in both CD4+ and CD8+ blood T cells between baseline and week 6. The antigen specificity of the clonally expanded peripheral T cells was not determined. In the 0.1-3.0 mg/kg groups, partial responders were among the patients with the lowest normalized peripheral clonal expansion, particularly in CD8+ T cells.

To sequence the TCRbeta CDR3 region, genomic DNA was isolated from the sorted cells. The immunoSEQ Assay was used to sequence the TCRbeta CDR3 regions. The immuneACCESS repertoire file appears here via TCRdb, limited to in-frame rearrangements. These files lack a portion of the clones; in checked studies, under half of the deficit traces to unresolved V genes, and the cause of the others is not known. The sample data list tens of thousands of clones, and approximately 89% of these were observed just once. About 0.87% of the sample is in the top ten clones. This receptor was obtained from an adult with an advanced solid tumor such as melanoma, head and neck, liver or kidney cancer. Here the sequenced sample was CD4+ or CD8+ T cells sorted from blood, taken in a trial of the OX40 agonist ivuxolimab.

The CDR3 sequence is CASSETIGDNGNEQFF. Read as DNA, the sequence is TGTGCCAGCAGCGAGACCATAGGGGACAACGGCAATGAGCAGTTCTTC. The rearrangement combines TRBV9 with TRBJ2-1, with TRBD1 perhaps the D gene, on 6 matching bases. The germline V gene yields SGDLS for CDR1 and YYNGEE for CDR2. The CDR3 has 16 amino acids, counting the end cysteine and phenylalanine. Of all the DNA, just the CDR3 is kept, 48 bases in frame from base 1. Trimming at the junction amounts to 3 bases on V and 6 bases on J, and the germline ends lie 19 bases apart.